The next 22 T cell receptor beta chains were all read from a single sample in a study of cytomegalovirus exposure and HLA in healthy donors. Both 60 Vbeta primers and 13 Jbeta primers went into the PCR. Method: immunoSEQ multiplex PCR; TCRdb's copy keeps in-frame clones and lacks some. The data contain around 74,000 clones, around 80% of them singletons. The sample consisted of PBMCs. Source of these receptors: a man under 40 in good health and CMV-seronegative.

This chain connects TRBV19 to TRBJ2-2, with TRBD2 matching 7 bases. The V gene end was trimmed by 7 bases and the J gene end by 1 base; junction bases not matched to a gene: 9. CDR3 length equals 16 residues. The germline V gene encodes CDR1 LNHDA and CDR2 SQIVND (reference sequence). The CDR3 region is CASKGTTLGNTGELFF. In DNA form, the CDR3 reads TGTGCCAGTAAAGGGACTACTCTCGGGAACACCGGGGAGCTGTTTTTT.

The CDR3 reads CASSRSVGGPGTGELFF. The CDR3 bases are TGCGCCAGCAGCCGCTCTGTGGGGGGGCCGGGCACCGGGGAGCTGTTTTTT. The V and J genes are TRBV5-1 and TRBJ2-2; tentatively, D is TRBD2 (7 bases). Trimming took 4 bases from V and 4 from J, leaving 20 bases between them. The CDR3 is 17 residues long. From germline, CDR1 is SGHRS and CDR2 YFSETQ.

This chain uses TRBV10-2 with TRBJ2-2; TRBD1 agrees at 9 bases. Germline assignment: CDR1 WSHSY and CDR2 SAAADI. This CDR3 has 16 amino acids. The ends lost 0 bases at V and 7 bases at J; junction bases unmatched: 6. The CDR3 DNA reads as TGCGCCAGCAGTGAGTCAGACAGGGGGTACGGCGGGGAGCTGTTTTTT. Translating gives CASSESDRGYGGELFF.

This clone was observed a few times. This sequence joins TRBV28 and TRBJ2-5; 10 bases match TRBD1. Germline loops: CDR1 MDHEN, CDR2 SYDVKM. The CDR3 consists of 15 residues. The junction had 12 bases not matched to a gene; V was cut back by 8 bases and J by 6 bases. CDR3 loop: CASSQETGGRKTQYF. CDR3 bases: TGTGCCAGCTCCCAAGAGACAGGGGGCCGGAAGACCCAGTACTTC.

This clone was seen just once. The J gene is TRBJ2-6, the V gene TRBV7-2; perhaps TRBD1 as D (5 bases). Germline lookup yields CDR1 SGHTA and CDR2 FQGNSA. CDR3 length: 15 amino acids. Trimming took 5 bases from V and 2 from J, leaving 10 bases between them. The CDR3 region has the DNA TGTGCCAGCAGCGCCGACAGACCTGGGGCCAACGTCCTGACTTTC. It is translated as CASSADRPGANVLTF.

The chain combines TRBV29-1 with TRBJ2-7, with D maybe TRBD2 (6 bases). The CDR3 loop spans 13 amino acids. V shed 6 bases and J shed 5 bases, with 17 bases lying between them. Germline values: CDR1 SQVTM, CDR2 ANQGSEA. The CDR3: CSVVTFGGDEQYF. The CDR3 DNA is TGCAGCGTAGTTACTTTCGGGGGAGACGAGCAGTACTTC.

This clone was picked up a small number of times. The J gene is TRBJ1-2, the V gene TRBV10-3; 10 nucleotides match TRBD1. The CDR3 covers 16 residues. CDR1 ENHRY and CDR2 SYGVKD come from the germline V gene. J was trimmed by 4 bases and V by 2 bases; bases with no gene match: 7. CDR3 in amino acids: CAISEKGTGASYGYTF. The CDR3 coding sequence is TGTGCCATCAGTGAGAAAGGGACAGGGGCCTCCTATGGCTACACCTTC.

The chain joins TRBV5-5 to TRBJ1-1; D is unresolved. V was shortened by 4 bases and J by 6 bases, with 10 bases between the two germline ends. The CDR3 is made up of 12 amino acids. Germline CDR1 reads SGHKS; CDR2 reads YYEKEE (reference sequence). The CDR3 here is CASSPSRAEAFF. The CDR3 region has the DNA TGTGCCAGCAGCCCCTCGAGAGCTGAAGCTTTCTTT.

This clone was seen once. V gene TRBV5-6 combines with J gene TRBJ1-2; D gene uncertain. The CDR3 spans 13 residues. Trimming took 2 bases from V and 0 from J, leaving 5 bases between them. Germline V lookup: CDR1 SGHDT, CDR2 YYEEEE. This chain's CDR3 is CASSFPANYGYTF. CDR3 nucleotide sequence: TGTGCCAGCAGCTTCCCGGCTAACTATGGCTACACCTTC.

The J gene is TRBJ2-1, the V gene TRBV6-4; 9 nucleotides match TRBD2. V dropped 6 bases and J dropped 7; count of bases not matched to a gene: 7. This CDR3 is built from 14 residues. CDR1 is MRHNA and CDR2 is SNTAGT in the germline V gene. CDR3 bases: TGTGCCAGCAGCGCCAGCGGGAGGAGGAATGAGCAGTTCTTC. Its translation is CASSASGRRNEQFF.

The chain has TRBV9 and TRBJ2-1, with a possible D match to TRBD1 (5 bases). Germline assignment: CDR1 SGDLS and CDR2 YYNGEE. This CDR3 spans 12 amino acids. With 0 bases removed from V and 8 bases from J, the gap between germline ends came to 6 bases. CDR3 amino acids: CASSVGGHEQFF. The CDR3 DNA follows: TGTGCCAGCAGCGTAGGGGGCCATGAGCAGTTCTTC. Supplemented by reference TRBV9 and TRBJ2-1, the full variable domain reads DSGVTQTPKHLITATGQRVTLRCSPRSGDLSVYWYQQSLDQGLQFLIQYYNGEERAKGNILERFSAQQFPDLHSELNLSSLELGDSALYFCASSVGGHEQFFGPGTRLTVL.

This clone was detected once. An end of the junction does not agree with germline; a read error may underlie this. This chain connects TRBV7-7 to TRBJ2-1; tentatively, D is TRBD2 (5 bases). Germline assignment: CDR1 SSHAT and CDR2 FNYEAQ (reference sequence). The CDR3 is 14 residues long. CDR3 nucleotides: TGTGCTAGCAGCTTACAGCCGAACGGAGGTGAGCAGTTCTTC. This translates into CASSLQPNGGEQFF.

The chain is built from TRBV12-1 and TRBJ2-5; the tabulated D call, TRBD1, remains unverified against the DNA. TRBV12-1 is a pseudogene segment. This CDR3 comprises 16 residues. The CDR3 here is CASSFAPTGTGETQYF. CDR3 nucleotide sequence: TGTGCCAGCAGCTTTGCACCAACAGGGACCGGAGAGACCCAGTACTTC.

This clone was observed a single time. This chain links TRBV6-5 with TRBJ2-5; TRBD1 matches 7 bases. Germline CDR1 and CDR2: MNHEY and SVGAGI. The CDR3 runs to 13 residues. V gave up 8 bases and J gave up 5 bases; unmatched junction bases: 8. The CDR3 sequence: CASRQGLGETQYF. The DNA for the CDR3 is TGTGCCAGCCGACAGGGCCTCGGGGAGACCCAGTACTTC.

The chain links TRBV4-1 to TRBJ2-2, with 10 nucleotides matching TRBD2. The germline V gene encodes CDR1 MGHRA and CDR2 YSYEKL. The CDR3 length is 17 residues. V lost 5 bases and J lost 6; bases outside the gene matches: 12. The CDR3 DNA reads as TGCGCCAGCAGCGTAAGGGTGGTAGCGGGGGGAGCCGGGGAGCTGTTTTTT. Amino acid sequence: CASSVRVVAGGAGELFF.

This clone has only a few counts. The chain uses TRBV6-5 and TRBJ1-1; D perhaps matches TRBD1 (5 bases). Germline assignment: CDR1 MNHEY and CDR2 SVGAGI. This CDR3 has 16 amino acids. Trimming stripped 1 base from V and 5 bases from J, with 17 bases between. CDR3 sequence reads: CASSYFGGRGDTEAFF. The DNA for the CDR3 is TGTGCCAGCAGTTACTTCGGGGGGAGAGGGGATACTGAAGCTTTCTTT.

The chain uses TRBV7-9 and TRBJ2-5; D perhaps matches TRBD1 (5 bases). This CDR3 region has 14 residues. V was trimmed by 4 bases and J by 1 base, leaving 10 bases between them. Germline lookup yields CDR1 SEHNR and CDR2 FQNEAQ (reference sequence). The DNA for the CDR3 is TGTGCCAGCAGCTACTTGGACACCCAAGAGACCCAGTACTTC. Encoded protein: CASSYLDTQETQYF.

This chain connects TRBV30 to TRBJ2-1, with D perhaps TRBD2 (5 bases). This CDR3 has 12 residues. Germline V gene data show CDR1 as GTSNPN and CDR2 as SVGIG (reference sequence). V was pared by 0 bases and J by 7 bases, with 7 bases between. For the CDR3, the DNA is TGTGCCTGGAGTGTACGAGGGAATGAGCAGTTCTTC. Protein product: CAWSVRGNEQFF.

This clone was seen only a few times. The V gene is TRBV7-2, the J gene TRBJ2-7; tentative D call: TRBD1 (5 bases). V was trimmed by 3 bases and J by 6 bases, leaving 9 bases between them. In germline, CDR1 is SGHTA, CDR2 FQGNSA. CDR3 length: 12 amino acids. The CDR3 here is CASSFSRAEQYF. CDR3 DNA: TGTGCCAGCAGCTTCTCCAGGGCCGAGCAGTACTTC.

Here the CDR3 reads CASSPVRESETQYF. The CDR3 DNA sequence: TGTGCCAGCAGTCCCGTGCGGGAAAGCGAGACCCAGTACTTC. The chain employs TRBV28 and TRBJ2-5; D perhaps matches TRBD2 (6 bases). Germline-derived CDR1 and CDR2 are MDHEN and SYDVKM. Trimming took 5 bases from V and 5 from J, leaving 15 bases between them. The CDR3 consists of 14 residues.

The CDR3 protein is CASSLSSGGGPQLEQYF. The CDR3 region has the DNA TGTGCCAGCAGCTTGAGTTCTGGGGGAGGGCCCCAACTCGAGCAGTACTTC. V usage is TRBV7-2 and J usage is TRBJ2-7; 7 positions agree with TRBD2. Germline CDR1 and CDR2: SGHTA and FQGNSA. Trimming at V came to 3 bases and at J to 6 bases, leaving 17 bases not matched to a gene. The CDR3 length is 17 residues.

V usage is TRBV18 and J usage is TRBJ2-3; TRBD1 aligns across 9 bases. The J segment lost 4 bases and the V segment lost 4 bases, leaving 6 bases of the junction unmatched. The CDR3 is made up of 15 amino acids. Germline CDR1 KGHSH, CDR2 LQKENI. This CDR3 reads CASSRRTGEADTQYF. CDR3 sequence (DNA): TGTGCCAGCTCACGAAGGACAGGGGAGGCAGATACGCAGTATTTT.